This T cell receptor beta chain was sequenced in a study of T cell changes during pregnancy in multiple sclerosis. Libraries were prepared by immunoSEQ multiplex PCR; TCRdb keeps only in-frame clonotypes and omits some of them. The table records about 20,000 clones, roughly 89% of them present only once. The sequences come from CD4+ T cells from peripheral blood mononuclear cells, collected in the third trimester of pregnancy. This sequence was found in a female donor in good health, enrolled as a control in a pregnancy study.

Here the CDR3 reads CASKRDREAFF. CDR3 coding DNA: TGTGCCAGTAAACGGGACAGGGAAGCTTTCTTT. This rearrangement joins TRBV19 to TRBJ1-1, with TRBD1 matching 8 bases. V was pared by 7 bases and J by 8 bases, with 3 bases of the junction left unmatched. The germline CDR1 and CDR2 sequences are LNHDA and SQIVND (reference sequence). The CDR3 spans 11 residues.